The entry below describes one T cell receptor beta chain. Its antigen remains unknown. These data originate in a study of T cell responses to AZD1222 COVID-19 vaccine. Study-level background: Combined were second doses at about 4 or about 12 weeks. Findings and limits, study-wide: After the peak T cell response, and only then, were repertoires sampled.

Per the germline V gene, CDR1 is SGHVT and CDR2 is SQSDAQ. The CDR3 loop spans 15 amino acids. J gave up 5 bases and V 1 base, and 4 bases lay outside the gene matches. The table came from immunoSEQ multiplex PCR; TCRdb's copy has only in-frame clones and leaves some out. The sample records 200,000 or so clones, about 94% being singletons. Sequences were derived from peripheral blood, sampled on day 0 of AZD1222 vaccination. V usage is TRBV7-4 and J usage is TRBJ2-1, with 8 bases fitting TRBD1. The TCR was taken from an adult in good health. CDR3 amino acids: CASSLDAGQDNEQFF. As DNA, the CDR3 is TGTGCCAGCAGCTTAGACGCGGGACAGGACAATGAGCAGTTCTTC. The variable domain in full, completed from reference TRBV7-4 and TRBJ2-1, reads GAGVSQSPRYKVAKRGRDVALRCDSISGHVTLYWYRQTLGQGSEVLTYSQSDAQRDKSGRPSGRFSAERPERSVSTLKIQRTEQGDSAVYLCASSLDAGQDNEQFFGPGTRLTVL.